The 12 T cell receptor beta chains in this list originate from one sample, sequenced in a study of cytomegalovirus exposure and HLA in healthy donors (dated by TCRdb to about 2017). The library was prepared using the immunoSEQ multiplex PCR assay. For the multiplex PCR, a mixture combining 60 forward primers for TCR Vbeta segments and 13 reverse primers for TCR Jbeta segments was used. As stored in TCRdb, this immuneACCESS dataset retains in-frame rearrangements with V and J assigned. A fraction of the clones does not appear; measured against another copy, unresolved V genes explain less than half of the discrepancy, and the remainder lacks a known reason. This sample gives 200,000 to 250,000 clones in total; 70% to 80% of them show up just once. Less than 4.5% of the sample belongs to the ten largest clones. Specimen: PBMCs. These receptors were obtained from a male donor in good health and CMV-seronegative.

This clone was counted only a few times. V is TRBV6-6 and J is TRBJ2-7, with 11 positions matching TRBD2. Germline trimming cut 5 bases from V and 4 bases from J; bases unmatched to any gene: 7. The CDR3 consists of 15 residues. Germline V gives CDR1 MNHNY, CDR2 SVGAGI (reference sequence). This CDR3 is CASSHGGTSGYEQYF. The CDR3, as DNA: TGTGCCAGCAGTCACGGCGGGACTAGCGGTTACGAGCAGTACTTC.

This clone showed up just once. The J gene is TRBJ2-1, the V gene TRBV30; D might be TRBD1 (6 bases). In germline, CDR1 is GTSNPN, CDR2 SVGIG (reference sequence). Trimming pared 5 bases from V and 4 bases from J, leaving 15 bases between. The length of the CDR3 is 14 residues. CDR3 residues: CAWGITGIYNEQFF. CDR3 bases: TGTGCCTGGGGCATCACAGGGATTTACAATGAGCAGTTCTTC.

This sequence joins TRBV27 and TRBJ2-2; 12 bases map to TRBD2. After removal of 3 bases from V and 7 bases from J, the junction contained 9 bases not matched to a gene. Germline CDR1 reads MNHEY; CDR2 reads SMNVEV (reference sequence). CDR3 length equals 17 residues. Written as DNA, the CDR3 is TGTGCCAGCAGTTTTCGGCTAGCGGGAGGGCCGGACGGGGAGCTGTTTTTT. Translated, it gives CASSFRLAGGPDGELFF.

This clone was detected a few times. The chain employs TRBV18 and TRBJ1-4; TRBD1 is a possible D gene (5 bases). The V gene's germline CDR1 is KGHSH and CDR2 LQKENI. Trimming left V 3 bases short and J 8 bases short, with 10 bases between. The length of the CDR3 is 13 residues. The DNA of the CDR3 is TGTGCCAGCTCACCTTCGGGGGAGGAAAAACTGTTTTTT. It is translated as CASSPSGEEKLFF.

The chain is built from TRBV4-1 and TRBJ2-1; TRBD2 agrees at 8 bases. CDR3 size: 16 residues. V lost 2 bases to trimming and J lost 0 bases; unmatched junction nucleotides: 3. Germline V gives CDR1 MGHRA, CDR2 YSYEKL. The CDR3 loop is CASSQLLADSYNEQFF. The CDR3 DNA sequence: TGCGCCAGCAGCCAACTACTAGCGGACTCCTACAATGAGCAGTTCTTC.

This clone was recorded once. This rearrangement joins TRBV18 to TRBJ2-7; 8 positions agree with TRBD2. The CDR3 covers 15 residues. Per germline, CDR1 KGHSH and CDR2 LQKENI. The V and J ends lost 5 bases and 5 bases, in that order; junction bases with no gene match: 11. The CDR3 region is CASSVRERETNEQYF. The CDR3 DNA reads TGTGCCAGCTCAGTTCGGGAGCGGGAGACCAACGAGCAGTACTTC.

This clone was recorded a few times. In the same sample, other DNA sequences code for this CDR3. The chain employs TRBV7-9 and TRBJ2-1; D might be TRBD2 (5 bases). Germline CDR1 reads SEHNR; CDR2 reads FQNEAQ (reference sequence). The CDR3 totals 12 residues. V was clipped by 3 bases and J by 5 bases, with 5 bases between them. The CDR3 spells CASSLGDNEQFF. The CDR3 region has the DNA TGTGCCAGCAGCTTGGGAGACAATGAGCAGTTCTTC.

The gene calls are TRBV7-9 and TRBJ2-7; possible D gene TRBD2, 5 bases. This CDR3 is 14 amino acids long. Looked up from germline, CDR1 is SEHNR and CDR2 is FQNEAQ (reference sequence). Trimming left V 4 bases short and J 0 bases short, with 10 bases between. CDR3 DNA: TGTGCCAGCAGCTACGGACTCGGCTCCTACGAGCAGTACTTC. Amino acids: CASSYGLGSYEQYF.

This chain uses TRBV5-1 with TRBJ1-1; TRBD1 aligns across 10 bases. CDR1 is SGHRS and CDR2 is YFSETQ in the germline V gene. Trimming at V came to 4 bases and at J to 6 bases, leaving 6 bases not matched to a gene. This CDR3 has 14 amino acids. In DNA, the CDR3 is TGCGCCAGCAGCCCGACAGGGGGCGAACCTGAAGCTTTCTTT. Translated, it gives CASSPTGGEPEAFF.

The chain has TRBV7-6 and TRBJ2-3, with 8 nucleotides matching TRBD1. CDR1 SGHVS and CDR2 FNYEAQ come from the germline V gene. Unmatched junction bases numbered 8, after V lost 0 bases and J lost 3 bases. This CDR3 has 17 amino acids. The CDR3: CASSLAGLGTGTDTQYF. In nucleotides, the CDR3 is TGTGCCAGCAGCTTAGCAGGTTTAGGGACAGGAACAGATACGCAGTATTTT. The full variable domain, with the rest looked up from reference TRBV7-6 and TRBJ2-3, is GAGVSQSPRYKVTKRGQDVALRCDPISGHVSLYWYRQALGQGPEFLTYFNYEAQQDKSGLPNDRFSAERPEGSISTLTIQRTEQRDSAMYRCASSLAGLGTGTDTQYFGPGTRLTVL.

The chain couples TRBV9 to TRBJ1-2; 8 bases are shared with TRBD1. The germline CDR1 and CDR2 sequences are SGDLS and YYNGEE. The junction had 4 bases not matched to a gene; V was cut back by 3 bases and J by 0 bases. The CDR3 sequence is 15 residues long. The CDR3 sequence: CASSARTGPNYGYTF. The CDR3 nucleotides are TGTGCCAGCAGCGCCAGGACAGGGCCTAACTATGGCTACACCTTC.

The CDR3 nucleotides are TGTGCCAGCAGTAAATGGGGACAGGGGAATAATGAAAAACTGTTTTTT. Amino acid sequence: CASSKWGQGNNEKLFF. This chain uses TRBV5-8 with TRBJ1-4; 10 bases are a match to TRBD1. Germline CDR1 SGHTS, CDR2 YDEGEE. There are 16 residues in the CDR3. V was clipped by 5 bases and J by 4 bases; unmatched bases: 8.